Here is one TCR beta chain with its context. These data belong to a study of blood T cell repertoires in COVID-19. Looking at the study overall: Acute and convalescent COVID-19 specimens originated in the United States, Italy and Spain.

Original analysis: Nucleated cell number was recorded as an estimate derived from reference gene primer amplification. TCRdb's table, derived via immunoSEQ multiplex PCR, lists solely in-frame clones and lacks some. D and trimming were read from the DNA, whereas the V and J calls and clone size are those reported in that table. This sample yields tens of thousands of clones, of which around four fifths are seen a single time; around two fifths belongs to the top ten. This CDR3 is built from 13 residues. V lost 1 base, J lost 4 bases, and 7 bases lay in between. CDR1 is SGHTA and CDR2 is FQGTGA in the germline V gene.

This sequence joins TRBV7-3 and TRBJ1-2; D is unresolved. This sequence was found in a woman of 80 years or more with active or convalescent COVID-19. Sequences were obtained from peripheral blood. The CDR3 region is CASSLNPGYGYTF. CDR3 nucleotides: TGTGCCAGCAGCTTAAACCCGGGCTATGGCTACACCTTC. The complete variable domain, with remaining parts taken from reference TRBV7-3 and TRBJ1-2, reads GAGVSQTPSNKVTEKGKYVELRCDPISGHTALYWYRQSLGQGPEFLIYFQGTGAADDSGLPNDRFFAVRPEGSVSTLKIQRTERGDSAVYLCASSLNPGYGYTFGSGTRLTVV.